Reported below is one TCR beta chain. This specimen comes from a study of blood T cell repertoires in COVID-19. The wider study: Acute and convalescent COVID-19 samples came from the United States, Italy and Spain.

CDR3 size: 13 residues. Germline V CDR1 and CDR2: LGHNA, YNFKEQ. V lost 0 bases to trimming and J lost 6 bases, with 7 bases between them. Generated by immunoSEQ multiplex PCR, the TCRdb table keeps only in-frame clones and is missing some. The sample lists hundreds of thousands of clones, 70% to 85% occurring once. V usage is TRBV4-2 and J usage is TRBJ2-3; no definite D call. Sequences were obtained from peripheral blood. The receptor was derived from a woman at least 80 years old with acute or convalescent COVID-19. Here the CDR3 reads CASSQDTEDTQYF. The DNA of the CDR3 is TGTGCCAGCAGCCAAGATACCGAGGATACGCAGTATTTT.